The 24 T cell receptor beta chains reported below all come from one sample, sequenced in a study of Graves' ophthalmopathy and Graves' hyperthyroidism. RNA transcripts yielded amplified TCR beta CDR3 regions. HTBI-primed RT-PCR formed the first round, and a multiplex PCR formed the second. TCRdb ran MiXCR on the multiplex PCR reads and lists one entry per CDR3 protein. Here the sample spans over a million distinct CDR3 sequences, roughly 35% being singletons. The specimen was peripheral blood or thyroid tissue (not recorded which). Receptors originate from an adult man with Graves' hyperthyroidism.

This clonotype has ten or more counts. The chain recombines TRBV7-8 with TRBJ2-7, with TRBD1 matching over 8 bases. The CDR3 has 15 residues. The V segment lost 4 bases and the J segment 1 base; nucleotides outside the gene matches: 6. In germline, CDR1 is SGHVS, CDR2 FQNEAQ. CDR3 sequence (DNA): TGTGCCAGCAGCTCAGGACAGGGTGGTTCCTACGAGCAGTACTTC. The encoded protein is CASSSGQGGSYEQYF.

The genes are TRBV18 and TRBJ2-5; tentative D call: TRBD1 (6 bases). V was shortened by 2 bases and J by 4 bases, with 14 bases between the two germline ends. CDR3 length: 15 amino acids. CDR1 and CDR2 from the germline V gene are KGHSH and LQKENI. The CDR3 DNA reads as TGTGCCAGCTCACCATCAAACGGACAGCCAGAGACCCAGTACTTC. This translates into CASSPSNGQPETQYF.

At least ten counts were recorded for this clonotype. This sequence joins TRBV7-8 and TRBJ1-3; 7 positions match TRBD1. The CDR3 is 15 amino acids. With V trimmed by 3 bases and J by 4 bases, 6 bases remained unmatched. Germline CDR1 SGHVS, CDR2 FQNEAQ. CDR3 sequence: CASSLVTGSGNTIYF. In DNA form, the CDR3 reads TGTGCCAGCAGCTTGGTGACAGGGTCCGGAAACACCATATATTTT.

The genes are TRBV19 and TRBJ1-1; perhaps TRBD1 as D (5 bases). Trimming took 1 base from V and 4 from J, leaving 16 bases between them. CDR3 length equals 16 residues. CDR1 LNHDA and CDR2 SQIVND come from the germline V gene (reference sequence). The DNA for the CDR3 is TGTGCCAGTAGTATAGTTGCAGCGCCGGGGGGCACTGAAGCTTTCTTT. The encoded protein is CASSIVAAPGGTEAFF.

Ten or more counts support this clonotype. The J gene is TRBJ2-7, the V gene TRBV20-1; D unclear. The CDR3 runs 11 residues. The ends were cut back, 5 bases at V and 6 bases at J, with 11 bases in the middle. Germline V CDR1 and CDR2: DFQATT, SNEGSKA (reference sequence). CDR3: CSALHGGEQYF. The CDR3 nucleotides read TGCAGTGCTCTTCACGGCGGCGAGCAGTACTTC.

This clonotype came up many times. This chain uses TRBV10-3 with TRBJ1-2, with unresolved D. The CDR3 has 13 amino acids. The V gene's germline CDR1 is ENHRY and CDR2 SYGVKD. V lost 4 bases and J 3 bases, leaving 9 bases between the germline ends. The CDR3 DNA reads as TGTGCCATCAGTGTCGGGGAGGACTATGGCTACACCTTC. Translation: CAISVGEDYGYTF.

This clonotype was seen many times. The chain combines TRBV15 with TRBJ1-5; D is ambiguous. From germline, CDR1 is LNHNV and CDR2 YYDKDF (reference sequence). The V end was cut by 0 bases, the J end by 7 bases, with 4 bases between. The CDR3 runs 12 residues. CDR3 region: CATSRERQPQHF. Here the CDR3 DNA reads TGTGCCACCAGCAGAGAGAGACAGCCCCAGCATTTT.

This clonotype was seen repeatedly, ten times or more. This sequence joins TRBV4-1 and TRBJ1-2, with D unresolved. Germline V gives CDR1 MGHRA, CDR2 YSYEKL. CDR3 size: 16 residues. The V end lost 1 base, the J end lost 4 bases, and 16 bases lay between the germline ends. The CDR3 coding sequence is TGCGCCAGCAGCCAAGGAGGCGATCTGTGGTTCTATGGCTACACCTTC. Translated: CASSQGGDLWFYGYTF.

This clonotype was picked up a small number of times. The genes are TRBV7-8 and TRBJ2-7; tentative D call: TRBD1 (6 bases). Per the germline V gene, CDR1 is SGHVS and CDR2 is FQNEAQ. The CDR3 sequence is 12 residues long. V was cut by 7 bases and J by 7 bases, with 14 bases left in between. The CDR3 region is CASKRDTLEQYF. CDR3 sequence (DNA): TGTGCCAGCAAACGGGACACCTTGGAGCAGTACTTC.

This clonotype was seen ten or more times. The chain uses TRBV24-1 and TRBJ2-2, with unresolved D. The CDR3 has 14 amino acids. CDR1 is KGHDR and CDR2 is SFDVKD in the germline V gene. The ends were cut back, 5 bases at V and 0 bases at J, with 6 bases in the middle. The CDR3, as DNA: TGTGCCACCAGTGCCCAGGCGAACACCGGGGAGCTGTTTTTT. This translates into CATSAQANTGELFF.

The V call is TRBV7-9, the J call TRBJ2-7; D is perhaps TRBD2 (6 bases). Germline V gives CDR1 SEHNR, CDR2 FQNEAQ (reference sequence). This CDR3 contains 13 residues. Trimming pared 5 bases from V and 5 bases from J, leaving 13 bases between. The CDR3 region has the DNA TGTGCCAGCAGCCCCGGGACTTTAGACGAGCAGTACTTC. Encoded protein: CASSPGTLDEQYF.

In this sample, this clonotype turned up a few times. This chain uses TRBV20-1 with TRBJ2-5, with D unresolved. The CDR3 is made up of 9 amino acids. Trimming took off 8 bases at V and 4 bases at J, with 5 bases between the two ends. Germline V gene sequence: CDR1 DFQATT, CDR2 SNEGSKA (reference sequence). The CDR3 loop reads CSIGETQYF. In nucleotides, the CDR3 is TGCAGTATCGGAGAGACCCAGTACTTC.

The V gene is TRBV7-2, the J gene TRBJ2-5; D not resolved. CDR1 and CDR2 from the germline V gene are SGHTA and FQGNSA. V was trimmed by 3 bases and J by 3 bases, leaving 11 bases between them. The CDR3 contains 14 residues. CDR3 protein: CASSLGGYKETQYF. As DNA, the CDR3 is TGTGCCAGCAGCTTGGGCGGATACAAAGAGACCCAGTACTTC.

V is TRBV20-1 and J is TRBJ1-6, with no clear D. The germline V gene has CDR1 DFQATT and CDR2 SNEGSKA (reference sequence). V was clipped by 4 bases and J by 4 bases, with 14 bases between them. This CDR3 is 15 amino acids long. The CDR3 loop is CSAIADGDYNSPLHF. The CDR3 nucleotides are TGCAGTGCTATAGCGGACGGAGATTATAATTCACCCCTCCACTTT.

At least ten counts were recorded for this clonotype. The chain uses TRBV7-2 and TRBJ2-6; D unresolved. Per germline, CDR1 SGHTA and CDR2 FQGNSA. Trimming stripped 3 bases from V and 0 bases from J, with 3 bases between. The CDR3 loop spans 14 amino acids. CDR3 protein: CASSFNSGANVLTF. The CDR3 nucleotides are TGTGCCAGCAGCTTCAACTCTGGGGCCAACGTCCTGACTTTC.

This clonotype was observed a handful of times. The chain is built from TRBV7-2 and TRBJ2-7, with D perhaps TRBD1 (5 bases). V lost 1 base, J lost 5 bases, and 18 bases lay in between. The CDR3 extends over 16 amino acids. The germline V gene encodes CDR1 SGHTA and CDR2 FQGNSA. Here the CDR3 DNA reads TGTGCCAGCAGCTTAGGTGCTTCTCGCAGGGCTCACGAGCAGTACTTC. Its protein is CASSLGASRRAHEQYF.

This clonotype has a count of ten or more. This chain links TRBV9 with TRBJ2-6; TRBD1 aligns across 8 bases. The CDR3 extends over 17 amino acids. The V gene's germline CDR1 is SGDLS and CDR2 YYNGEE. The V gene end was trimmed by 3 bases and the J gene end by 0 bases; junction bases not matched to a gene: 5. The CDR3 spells CASSGQGPNSGANVLTF. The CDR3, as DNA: TGTGCCAGCAGCGGACAGGGGCCAAACTCTGGGGCCAACGTCCTGACTTTC.

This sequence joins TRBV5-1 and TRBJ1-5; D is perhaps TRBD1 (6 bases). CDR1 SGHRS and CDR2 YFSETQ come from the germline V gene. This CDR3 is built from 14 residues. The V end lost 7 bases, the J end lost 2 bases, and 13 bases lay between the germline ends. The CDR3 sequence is CASFRGPGNQPQHF. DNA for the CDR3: TGCGCCAGCTTCAGGGGACCGGGCAATCAGCCCCAGCATTTT.

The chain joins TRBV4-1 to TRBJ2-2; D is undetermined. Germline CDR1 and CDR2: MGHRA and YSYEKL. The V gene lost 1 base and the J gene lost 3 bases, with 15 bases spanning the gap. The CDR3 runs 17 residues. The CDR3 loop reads CASSQGGRAWDTGELFF. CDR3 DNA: TGCGCCAGCAGCCAAGGAGGACGGGCTTGGGACACCGGGGAGCTGTTTTTT.

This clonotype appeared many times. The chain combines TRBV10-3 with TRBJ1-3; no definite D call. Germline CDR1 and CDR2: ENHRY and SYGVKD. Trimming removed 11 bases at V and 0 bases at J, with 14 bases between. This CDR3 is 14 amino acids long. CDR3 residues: CASEGTDSGNTIYF. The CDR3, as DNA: TGTGCCTCAGAGGGCACGGACTCTGGAAACACCATATATTTT.

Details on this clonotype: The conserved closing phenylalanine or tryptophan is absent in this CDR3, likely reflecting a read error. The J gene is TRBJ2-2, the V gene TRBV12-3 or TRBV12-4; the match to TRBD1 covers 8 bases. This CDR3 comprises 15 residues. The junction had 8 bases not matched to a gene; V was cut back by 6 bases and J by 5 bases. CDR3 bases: TGTGCCAGCAGGTCGACAGGGGTGAGGACCGGGGAGCTGTTTGTT. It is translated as CASRSTGVRTGELFV.

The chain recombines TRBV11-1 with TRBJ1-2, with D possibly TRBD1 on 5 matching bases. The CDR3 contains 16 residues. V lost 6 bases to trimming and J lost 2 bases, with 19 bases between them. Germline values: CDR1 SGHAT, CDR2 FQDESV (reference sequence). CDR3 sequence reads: CASSDSPGRINYGYTF. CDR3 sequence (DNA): TGTGCCAGCAGTGACTCCCCGGGACGGATAAACTATGGCTACACCTTC.

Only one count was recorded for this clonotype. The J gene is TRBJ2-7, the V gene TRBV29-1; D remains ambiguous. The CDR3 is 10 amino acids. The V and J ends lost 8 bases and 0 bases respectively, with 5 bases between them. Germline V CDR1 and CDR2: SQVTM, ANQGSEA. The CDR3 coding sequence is TGCAGCTTAGGCTCCTACGAGCAGTACTTC. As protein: CSLGSYEQYF.

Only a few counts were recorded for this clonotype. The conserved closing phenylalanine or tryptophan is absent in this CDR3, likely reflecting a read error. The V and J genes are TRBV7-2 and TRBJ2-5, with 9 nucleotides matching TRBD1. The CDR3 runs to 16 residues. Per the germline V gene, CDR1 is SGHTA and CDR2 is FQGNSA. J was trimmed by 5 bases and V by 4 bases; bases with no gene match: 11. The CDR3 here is CASSYTSQGAGETQYL. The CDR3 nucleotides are TGTGCCAGCAGCTACACCTCACAGGGGGCTGGGGAGACCCAGTACCTC.